This record covers a single TCR beta chain. Its antigen is as yet unknown. Time point described: week 23, last vaccination. Vaccination comprised doses that each held 300 ug of mutant IDH1 20-mer peptide, plus topical imiquimod. The protocol was immunoSEQ multiplex PCR, while the TCRdb copy is restricted to in-frame clones and leaves out a portion. The sample has some 80,000 clones; 75% to 90% are singletons. These data come from a study of a mutant IDH1 vaccine in newly diagnosed glioma. Overall study context: Radiotherapy alone preceded vaccination by 4-6 weeks; alternatively, vaccination started with temozolomide cycles.

This specimen was PBMCs, taken from a glioma patient whose treatment included an IDH1 peptide vaccine. This clonotype was obtained from a woman between 45 and 60 years old with glioma.

The CDR3 region has the DNA TGCGCCAGCAGCCAGGACAGGGCTTCTGGAAACACCATATATTTT. It encodes CASSQDRASGNTIYF. The J gene is TRBJ1-3, the V gene TRBV5-1; 8 nucleotides align to TRBD1. The trim removed 4 bases at V and 1 base at J, leaving 4 bases unmatched. Germline CDR1 reads SGHRS; CDR2 reads YFSETQ. The CDR3 covers 15 residues.